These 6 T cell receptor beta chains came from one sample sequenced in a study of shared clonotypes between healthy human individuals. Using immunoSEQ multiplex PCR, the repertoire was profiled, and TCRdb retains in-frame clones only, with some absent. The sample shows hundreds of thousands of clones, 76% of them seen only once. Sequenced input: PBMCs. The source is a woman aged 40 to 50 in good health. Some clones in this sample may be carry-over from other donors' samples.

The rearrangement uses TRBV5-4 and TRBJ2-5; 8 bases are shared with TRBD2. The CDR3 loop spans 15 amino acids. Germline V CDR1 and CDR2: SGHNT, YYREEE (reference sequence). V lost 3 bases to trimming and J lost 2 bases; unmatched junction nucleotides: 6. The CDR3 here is CASSSAGAPQETQYF. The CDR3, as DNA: TGTGCCAGCAGCTCAGCGGGAGCTCCTCAAGAGACCCAGTACTTC.

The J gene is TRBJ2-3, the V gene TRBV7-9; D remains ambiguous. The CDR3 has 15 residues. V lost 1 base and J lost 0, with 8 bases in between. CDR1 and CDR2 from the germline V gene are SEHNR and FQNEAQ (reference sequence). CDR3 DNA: TGTGCCAGCAGCTTAGGCTCCCCTAGCACAGATACGCAGTATTTT. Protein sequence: CASSLGSPSTDTQYF.

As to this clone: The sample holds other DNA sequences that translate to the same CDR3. In nucleotides, the CDR3 is TGTGCCATCAGTACAGGGAACACTGAAGCTTTCTTT. It translates to CAISTGNTEAFF. This chain uses TRBV10-3 with TRBJ1-1, with D perhaps TRBD1 (5 bases). There are 12 residues in the CDR3. Germline V gene lookup returns CDR1 ENHRY and CDR2 SYGVKD. The V gene lost 5 bases and the J gene lost 1 base, with 5 bases spanning the gap.

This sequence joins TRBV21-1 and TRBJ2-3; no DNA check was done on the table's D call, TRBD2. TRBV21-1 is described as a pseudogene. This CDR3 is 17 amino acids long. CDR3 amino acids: CASSKRQRERGTDTQYF. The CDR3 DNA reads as TGTGCCAGCAGCAAAAGGCAGCGGGAGCGGGGCACAGATACGCAGTATTTT.

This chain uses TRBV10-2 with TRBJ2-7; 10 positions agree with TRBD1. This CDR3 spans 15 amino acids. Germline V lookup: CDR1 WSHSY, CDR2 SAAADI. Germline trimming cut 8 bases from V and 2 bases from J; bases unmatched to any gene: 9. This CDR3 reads CASGDRGGGTYEQYF. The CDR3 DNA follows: TGCGCCAGCGGGGACAGGGGAGGGGGGACCTACGAGCAGTACTTC.

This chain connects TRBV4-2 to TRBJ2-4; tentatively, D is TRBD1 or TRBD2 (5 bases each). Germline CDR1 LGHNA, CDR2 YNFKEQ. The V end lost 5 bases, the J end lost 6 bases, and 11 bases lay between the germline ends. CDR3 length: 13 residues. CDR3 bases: TGTGCCAGCAGCAGCGGTCAGGGAAACATTCAGTACTTC. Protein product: CASSSGQGNIQYF.